Given below is one TCR beta chain in context. Its antigen is not yet known. The sample holds no much larger clone one base away, and base qualities are not on file. TCR cDNA was synthesized by 5'RACE template switching, through which a universal primer site and unique molecular identifiers were introduced. cDNA synthesis was primed from both the TCR alpha and TCR beta constant segments. Libraries were amplified in two PCR steps, with sample barcodes and sequencing adapters added in the second step. Libraries were sequenced on Illumina HiSeq 2500 (2x100 bp) or NovaSeq (2x150 bp). The authors' pipeline ran thus. MIGEC was used to demultiplex reads and collapse the reads into UMI consensus sequences, and MiXCR was used for V(D)J alignment. Using edgeR on replicate PBMC samples, clonotypes were called vaccine-responding if FDR was below 0.01 and the log2 fold change was above 5 up to day 15. CD4 or CD8 identity was assigned to each bulk clonotype according to whether the clonotype was present at higher abundance in the sequenced CD4 repertoire or the sequenced CD8 repertoire. In TCRdb, the public reads were trimmed at Q25 with fastp and aligned with MiXCR, with productive beta chains retained. When rows share a CDR3 protein, they turn into one entry using the most common DNA and genes. The V and J calls reflect TCRdb's pipeline rather than the authors' work. Across this sample there are 500,000 to 650,000 distinct CDR3 sequences, with around 17% seen only once. Jointly, the top ten make up 17% of the sample.

Trimmed from V: 8 bases; trimmed from J: 4 bases; junction bases lacking a gene match: 8. CDR1 SGHTA and CDR2 FQGNSA are derived from the germline V gene. Taken from cysteine to phenylalanine, the CDR3 has 14 residues. Left in the record is the CDR3 DNA by itself, 42 bases read in frame from the first base. This entry is derived from a study of T cells after yellow fever vaccination (dated by TCRdb to between 2018 and 2021). Study-wide context: Libraries from fractions with low cell numbers were prepared with the SMART-Seq v4 Ultra Low Input RNA kit. Bulk TCR alpha and beta repertoires were sequenced longitudinally to track T-cell clones before and after primary and booster YFV17D yellow fever vaccination. The cohort comprised two healthy male donors, one aged 18 to 30 and one aged 30 to 39 years. Blood was drawn at multiple timepoints before and after primary and secondary immunization, with bulk PBMC replicates and cell subsets isolated. Overall study outcomes, separate from this receptor: Compared with the primary T-cell response, the secondary T-cell response was weaker but faster, peaking on day 5 rather than day 15. Because the study included only two donors, the extent to which the findings can be generalized is limited. A small fraction of clonotypes appeared in both the CD4 and CD8 compartments, likely as a result of convergent recombination. After the booster, most clones that had expanded after primary vaccination were detected again (around 97% of CD4 and around 88% of CD8), suggesting broad maintenance of memory. FACS-sorted repertoires could contain abundant contaminating clonotypes from the bulk population, so computational filtering was required.

The label giving this sample's treatment or condition can be read as: live attenuated yellow fever vaccine strain. At each blood-draw timepoint, two biological replicates of bulk PBMCs were collected. A standard Ficoll-Paque protocol was used to isolate PBMCs from peripheral blood. TriZol was used to extract RNA from bulk PBMCs, from CD4 and CD8 fractions, and from dextramer-positive and dextramer-negative fractions. This receptor chain uses TRBV7-2 and TRBJ2-1; 7 central bases correspond to TRBD1. This clonotype was sampled from a man in his late teens or twenties who received the YFV17D yellow fever vaccine. The material sequenced was PBMCs, taken about 5 days after the first yellow fever vaccination. The bases read TGTGCCAGCCATAGAGGGGGCTCTTACAATGAGCAGTTCTTC. It specifies CASHRGGSYNEQFF.